A single sample gave rise to the 22 T cell receptor beta chains below, sequenced in a study of blood T cell repertoires in COVID-19. Clones were sequenced by immunoSEQ multiplex PCR, and TCRdb holds only the in-frame ones, with some missing. Of 300,000 to 500,000 clones in the sample, roughly 90% were seen once. Sequencing was performed on PBMCs or T cells enriched from blood (not recorded which). The receptors come from a woman in her thirties with acute COVID-19.

The chain combines TRBV5-1 with TRBJ2-7, with 9 bases matching TRBD1. CDR3 length: 16 residues. Looked up from germline, CDR1 is SGHRS and CDR2 is YFSETQ. After removal of 5 bases from V and 1 base from J, the junction contained 10 bases not matched to a gene. CDR3 DNA: TGCGCCAGCAGTTCTCATCCGGGACAGGGTTCCTACGAGCAGTACTTC. Amino acid sequence: CASSSHPGQGSYEQYF.

The rearrangement links TRBV7-9 to TRBJ1-6; no reliable D call. V shed 3 bases and J shed 8 bases, with 5 bases lying between them. Germline CDR1 is SEHNR and CDR2 is FQNEAQ (reference sequence). This CDR3 comprises 12 residues. CDR3 sequence: CASSLSDSPLHF. The CDR3 DNA reads as TGTGCCAGCAGCTTGTCGGATTCACCCCTCCACTTT.

The rearrangement uses TRBV18 and TRBJ2-2; the match to TRBD2 covers 9 bases. The V and J ends lost 2 bases and 4 bases, in that order; junction bases with no gene match: 8. Per germline, CDR1 KGHSH and CDR2 LQKENI. The CDR3 is made up of 17 amino acids. The CDR3 DNA reads as TGTGCCAGCTCACCATGGGGCCTAGCGGGATCCACCGGGGAGCTGTTTTTT. This codes for CASSPWGLAGSTGELFF.

The rearrangement joins TRBV3-1 (or the pseudogene TRBV3-2) to TRBJ2-2; 12 bases map to TRBD2. The ends lost 1 base at V and 7 bases at J; junction bases unmatched: 10. CDR1 is LGHDT and CDR2 is YNNKEL in the germline V gene (reference sequence). This CDR3 region has 18 residues. CDR3 amino acids: CASSQGLAGASRIGELFF. The CDR3 DNA sequence: TGTGCCAGCAGCCAAGGACTAGCGGGGGCCTCCAGGATCGGGGAGCTGTTTTTT.

The CDR3 region has the DNA TGTGCCAGCTCACCACAGGACTGGAATCAGCCCCAGCATTTT. This encodes CASSPQDWNQPQHF. V gene TRBV18 combines with J gene TRBJ1-5; D is uncertain. The CDR3 has 14 amino acids. Per the germline V gene, CDR1 is KGHSH and CDR2 is LQKENI. Deletions cut 1 base from V and 4 bases from J, with 8 bases between. Based on the CDR3 plus reference TRBV18 and TRBJ1-5, the full variable domain is NAGVMQNPRHLVRRRGQEARLRCSPMKGHSHVYWYRQLPEEGLKFMVYLQKENIIDESGMPKERFSAEFPKEGPSILRIQQVVRGDSAAYFCASSPQDWNQPQHFGDGTRLSIL.

The chain couples TRBV9 to TRBJ1-3; 8 bases match TRBD1. V trimming: 2 bases; J trimming: 4 bases; junction bases outside the gene matches: 5. The germline CDR1 and CDR2 sequences are SGDLS and YYNGEE. This CDR3 is built from 15 residues. CDR3 protein: CASSVGTGNGNTIYF. The CDR3 region has the DNA TGTGCCAGCAGCGTGGGGACAGGCAACGGAAACACCATATATTTT.

This clone was seen more than once but under ten times. The chain joins TRBV29-1 to TRBJ1-1; D possibly corresponds to TRBD1 (5 bases). The germline gives CDR1 SQVTM, CDR2 ANQGSEA. Trimming removed 7 bases from V and 2 bases from J, with 17 bases in between. The CDR3 runs 14 residues. The CDR3 DNA follows: TGCAGCGCCACGGTGCAGGGACTAAACACTGAAGCTTTCTTT. It is translated as CSATVQGLNTEAFF.

V usage is TRBV14 and J usage is TRBJ1-2; D gene unclear. V lost 3 bases and J lost 1, with 18 bases in between. In germline, CDR1 is SGHDN, CDR2 FVKESK. The CDR3 runs 17 residues. DNA for the CDR3: TGTGCCAGCAGCCACCTATCCTTCACAGCCTTTAACTATGGCTACACCTTC. Its protein product is CASSHLSFTAFNYGYTF.

The chain combines TRBV2 with TRBJ2-7; the D gene is possibly TRBD1 (5 bases). The ends were cut back, 9 bases at V and 5 bases at J, with 11 bases in the middle. Germline V gene data show CDR1 as SNHLY and CDR2 as FYNNEI. CDR3 length: 11 amino acids. CDR3 nucleotides: TGTGCCAGTACCGCAGGGAACGAGCAGTACTTC. Residues: CASTAGNEQYF.

Here the CDR3 reads CASSFTGVGYTF. DNA of the CDR3: TGTGCCAGCAGCTTTACAGGGGTCGGCTACACCTTC. This rearrangement joins TRBV11-1 to TRBJ1-2, with TRBD1 identical over 7 bases. Trimming at V came to 3 bases and at J to 8 bases, leaving 3 bases not matched to a gene. This CDR3 is built from 12 residues. Germline values: CDR1 SGHAT, CDR2 FQDESV (reference sequence).

This clone was seen only once. This chain joins TRBV5-1 and TRBJ2-7, with a tentative D call TRBD1 (7 bases). Deletions cut 0 bases from V and 5 bases from J, with 15 bases between. CDR3 length equals 15 residues. Germline CDR1 is SGHRS and CDR2 is YFSETQ. The CDR3 reads CASSLEGRGAHEQYF. CDR3 nucleotide sequence: TGCGCCAGCAGCTTGGAAGGCAGGGGGGCCCACGAGCAGTACTTC.

The rearrangement joins TRBV14 to TRBJ2-6, with D possibly being TRBD1 (5 bases). CDR1 and CDR2 from the germline V gene are SGHDN and FVKESK. The CDR3 sequence is 17 residues long. With 2 bases removed from V and 2 bases from J, the gap between germline ends came to 13 bases. CDR3 residues: CASSQRLGRAGANVLTF. The DNA for the CDR3 is TGTGCCAGCAGCCAACGACTCGGCAGGGCTGGGGCCAACGTCCTGACTTTC.

This chain links TRBV9 with TRBJ2-7; TRBD1 matches at 9 bases. V lost 0 bases to trimming and J lost 0 bases; unmatched junction nucleotides: 4. CDR3 length equals 16 residues. Germline V lookup: CDR1 SGDLS, CDR2 YYNGEE. The CDR3 coding sequence is TGTGCCAGCAGCGTAGGGGGACAGGGAACCTCCTACGAGCAGTACTTC. Encoded protein: CASSVGGQGTSYEQYF.

CDR3: CASSQDRGGTYEQYF. The CDR3, as DNA: TGCGCCAGCAGCCAAGATCGGGGGGGCACCTACGAGCAGTACTTC. The chain has TRBV4-3 and TRBJ2-7, with TRBD2 identical over 8 bases. From germline, CDR1 is LGHNA and CDR2 YSLEER. This CDR3 has 15 residues. V dropped 0 bases and J dropped 2; count of bases not matched to a gene: 3.

The V gene is TRBV5-5, the J gene TRBJ2-2; 12 positions agree with TRBD2. This CDR3 contains 17 residues. CDR1 is SGHKS and CDR2 is YYEKEE in the germline V gene (reference sequence). With V trimmed by 0 bases and J by 8 bases, 8 bases remained unmatched. The CDR3 sequence: CASSLAASGGAFGELFF. The CDR3 region has the DNA TGTGCCAGCAGCTTGGCGGCTAGCGGGGGGGCGTTTGGGGAGCTGTTTTTT.

V is TRBV7-2 and J is TRBJ1-5, with 9 nucleotides matching TRBD1. Germline V CDR1 and CDR2: SGHTA, FQGNSA. J was trimmed by 5 bases and V by 4 bases; bases with no gene match: 3. This CDR3 has 14 amino acids. The CDR3 region is CASSSGTGYQPQHF. DNA of the CDR3: TGTGCCAGCAGCTCCGGGACAGGGTATCAGCCCCAGCATTTT.

This chain links TRBV5-1 with TRBJ2-3; 7 bases match TRBD2. The CDR3 is 13 residues long. Losses at the gene ends were 4 bases for V and 11 bases for J; bases not matched to a gene: 10. Germline lookup yields CDR1 SGHRS and CDR2 YFSETQ. CDR3 DNA sequence: TGCGCCAGCAGCCCCCTCCAGCGGGGTAGGCAGTATTTT. Translated: CASSPLQRGRQYF.

The chain employs TRBV6-1 and TRBJ1-3; D unclear. V was clipped by 2 bases and J by 7 bases, with 18 bases between them. Germline V gene sequence: CDR1 MNHNS, CDR2 SASEGT. The CDR3 runs 16 residues. CDR3 in DNA: TGTGCCAGCAGTGAAACGAAGCTCCTAGGAAGCAACACCATATATTTT. Amino acids: CASSETKLLGSNTIYF.

This chain joins TRBV24-1 and TRBJ1-4; 9 bases fit TRBD1. Germline CDR1 is KGHDR and CDR2 is SFDVKD. V lost 5 bases to trimming and J lost 8 bases; unmatched junction nucleotides: 14. There are 17 residues in the CDR3. CDR3 nucleotide sequence: TGTGCCACCAGTGGAAGAACACCGGGACAGGGAGAGGAAAAACTGTTTTTT. Translated: CATSGRTPGQGEEKLFF.

The chain links TRBV9 to TRBJ1-4; 9 bases map to TRBD1. Germline values: CDR1 SGDLS, CDR2 YYNGEE. The junction had 10 bases not matched to a gene; V was cut back by 3 bases and J by 7 bases. There are 16 residues in the CDR3. The CDR3 coding sequence is TGTGCCAGCAGCGGGCACAGGGGGCTCAATGGTGAAAAACTGTTTTTT. This encodes CASSGHRGLNGEKLFF.

The genes are TRBV30 and TRBJ1-2, with 7 bases lining up with TRBD1. CDR1 and CDR2 (germline): GTSNPN, SVGIG (reference sequence). V dropped 5 bases and J dropped 6; count of bases not matched to a gene: 12. The CDR3 contains 14 residues. DNA for the CDR3: TGTGCCTGGTTTTCACTCGGACAGGTGGATGGCTACACCTTC. This encodes CAWFSLGQVDGYTF.

The J gene is TRBJ1-1, the V gene TRBV10-3; D remains unclear. This CDR3 has 15 residues. V was cut by 8 bases and J by 3 bases, with 19 bases left in between. Germline CDR1 reads ENHRY; CDR2 reads SYGVKD. The CDR3 region is CAIAALSGLYTEAFF. The CDR3 DNA sequence: TGTGCCATCGCGGCTTTGTCCGGGTTGTACACTGAAGCTTTCTTT.